This T cell receptor (beta chain) was documented in a study of T cells in tuberculosis (dated by TCRdb to between 2018 and 2020). Concerning the study at large: The study combined CD1B tetramers and high-throughput TCR immunosequencing to characterize T cells specific for the mycobacterial lipid antigen glucose monomycolate (GMM). With approximately ten people per group, a South African clinical cohort compared IGRA-negative adolescents, IGRA-positive adolescents with latent tuberculosis, and adults with active tuberculosis.

Findings and caveats that apply to the study as a whole: The smaller NN-distances in active tuberculosis patients were driven in part by shorter CDR3-alpha lengths, while the difference seen for TCR-beta was not statistically significant. Clinical samples were selected based on the availability of cryopreserved specimens, with adults included as active tuberculosis cases and adolescents included as controls. Compared with IGRA-negative controls, TCR-alpha repertoires from active tuberculosis had smaller mean NN-distances to GMM-specific TCRs, which suggests clonal expansion of these TCRs. A classifier using the diverse GMM-specific repertoire reached just over 85% accuracy (AUROC about 0.9), compared with about 63% accuracy using GEM motif frequencies.

The CDR3, from cysteine to phenylalanine, totals 15 residues. Kept here is only the CDR3 DNA, which spans 45 bases and is read in frame from base 1. V and J lose 0 bases and 5 bases, and a span of 15 bases separates them. The germline V gene gives CDR1 as SGHRS and CDR2 as YFSETQ. TCR libraries were generated with the immunoSEQ multiplex PCR assay, using TCR-beta and/or TCR-alpha/delta assays for each sample. The amplified TCR libraries were sequenced on the Illumina high-throughput platform. In the source study's methods: Clustering and dimensionality reduction relied on pairwise TCRdist distances among GMM-specific receptors from T cells that were either sorted ex vivo or expanded in vitro. The score assigned to each clinical repertoire was mean NN-distance, meaning the average TCRdist to the nearest 10% of tetramer-positive reference sequences. GEM TCR motif frequency was calculated as the fraction of unique TCRs that matched known GEM sequences in V/J usage and CDR3 length. Active tuberculosis was classified by linear discriminant analysis with leave-one-out cross-validation, implemented in scikit-learn. As stored in TCRdb, this immuneACCESS dataset retains in-frame rearrangements with V and J assigned. A fraction of the clones does not appear; measured against another copy, unresolved V genes explain less than half of the discrepancy, and the remainder lacks a known reason. From that table come the V and J calls and clone size; the DNA was used to work out D and trimming. This sample gives over 25,000 clones in total; around 87% of them show up just once. About 6.5% of the sample is in the top ten clones.

Details on this clone: Its target antigen remains unknown. No much larger clone is present one base from it, and per-base qualities are unavailable.

At study entry, a tuberculin skin test and the QuantiFERON-TB GOLD In-Tube IGRA were used to screen adolescents for latent tuberculosis infection. Unsorted cryopreserved PBMC were immunosequenced, covering on average approximately 100,000 T cells per clinical donor. Eleven high schools in the Worcester region of the Western Cape, South Africa, served as enrollment sites for adolescents aged 12 to 18 years. Around 10 M. tuberculosis-infected and roughly ten uninfected adolescents were selected with matching for age and sex. Adolescent PBMC were isolated from freshly drawn heparinized blood by density centrifugation and cryopreserved.

This clonotype originated in a donor aged 10-29 years with latent tuberculosis or without tuberculosis infection. The source material was PBMCs. The chain employs TRBV5-1 and TRBJ2-7; the D region possibly corresponds to TRBD2 (7 bases align). The DNA reads as follows: TGCGCCAGCAGCTTGGTGGGCGGGGGCGTCGACGAGCAGTACTTC. Its translation is CASSLVGGGVDEQYF.